The 25 T cell receptor beta chains given below trace back to one sample, sequenced in a study of Graves' ophthalmopathy and Graves' hyperthyroidism. For repertoire sequencing, the TCR beta CDR3 regions were amplified from RNA transcripts. A first-round RT-PCR used HTBI primers, followed by a second-round multiplex PCR. MiXCR, applied by TCRdb to the multiplex PCR reads, yields one record per CDR3 protein. This sample has hundreds of thousands of distinct CDR3 sequences; 15% occur once, and the top ten carry around 6.6%. Sample: peripheral blood. These receptor sequences come from a young woman with stable Graves' hyperthyroidism.

Ten or more counts support this clonotype. This rearrangement joins TRBV7-9 to TRBJ1-1; D unresolved. V was cut by 5 bases and J by 3 bases, with 4 bases left in between. This CDR3 has 11 residues. The germline CDR1 and CDR2 sequences are SEHNR and FQNEAQ (reference sequence). The CDR3 bases are TGTGCCAGCAGCCGATACACTGAAGCTTTCTTT. Protein: CASSRYTEAFF.

The table lists this clonotype with many counts. This chain links TRBV19 with TRBJ1-2, with 9 bases lining up with TRBD1. The V gene end was trimmed by 6 bases and the J gene end by 6 bases; junction bases not matched to a gene: 17. The germline V gene has CDR1 LNHDA and CDR2 SQIVND (reference sequence). CDR3 length: 17 amino acids. The CDR3 spells CASSLTGQGAVGNGYTF. CDR3 bases: TGTGCCAGTAGCCTAACGGGACAGGGTGCCGTGGGGAATGGCTACACCTTC.

This chain joins TRBV5-5 and TRBJ1-2; 10 nucleotides agree with TRBD1. There are 15 residues in the CDR3. CDR1 is SGHKS and CDR2 is YYEKEE in the germline V gene (reference sequence). V was pared by 4 bases and J by 4 bases, with 7 bases of the junction left unmatched. Written as DNA, the CDR3 is TGTGCCAGCAGCCCTGACAGGGGGCGGATCTATGGCTACACCTTC. Translated: CASSPDRGRIYGYTF.

In its sample, this clonotype was seen many times. This sequence joins TRBV5-5 and TRBJ1-1, with D perhaps TRBD1 (6 bases). The CDR3 extends over 11 amino acids. CDR1 and CDR2 (germline): SGHKS, YYEKEE (reference sequence). Trimming removed 4 bases at V and 11 bases at J, with 12 bases between. CDR3 nucleotides: TGTGCCAGCAGCCGGGACACTGTTGCTTTCTTT. Translating gives CASSRDTVAFF. Full variable domain (remainder filled in from reference TRBV5-5 and TRBJ1-1): DAGVTQSPTHLIKTRGQQVTLRCSPISGHKSVSWYQQVLGQGPQFIFQYYEKEERGRGNFPDRFSARQFPNYSSELNVNALLLGDSALYLCASSRDTVAFFGQGTRLTVV.

The sample holds many counts of this clonotype. V and J are TRBV11-2 and TRBJ2-5; TRBD2 matches 9 bases. CDR1 and CDR2 from the germline V gene are SGHAT and FQNNGV. The CDR3 totals 18 residues. With V trimmed by 1 base and J by 5 bases, 14 bases remained unmatched. The chain's CDR3 is CASSLGSVRGGTWETQYF. Written as DNA, the CDR3 is TGTGCCAGCAGCTTAGGGTCGGTGCGGGGGGGCACTTGGGAGACCCAGTACTTC.

In its sample, this clonotype was seen many times. The chain employs TRBV27 and TRBJ2-7; the match to TRBD1 covers 9 bases. Germline CDR1 is MNHEY and CDR2 is SMNVEV (reference sequence). This CDR3 spans 15 amino acids. The V gene end was trimmed by 5 bases and the J gene end by 3 bases; junction bases not matched to a gene: 8. For the CDR3, the DNA is TGTGCCAGCAGTCCGACATGGGGACAGGGCTACGAGCAGTACTTC. Residues: CASSPTWGQGYEQYF.

This clonotype came up many times. The rearrangement joins TRBV7-8 to TRBJ2-5, with D possibly called TRBD1 or TRBD2 (5 bases each). Per germline, CDR1 SGHVS and CDR2 FQNEAQ. Between the trimmed V and J ends, which lost 8 bases and 4 bases, there was a span of 8 bases. This CDR3 has 11 residues. The CDR3 sequence: CASGTGETQYF. The CDR3 DNA is TGTGCCAGCGGGACCGGAGAGACCCAGTACTTC.

This clonotype showed up many times. The V call is TRBV7-2, the J call TRBJ1-2; D possibly corresponds to TRBD1 (6 bases). This CDR3 region has 15 residues. Trimming took 4 bases from V and 1 from J, leaving 13 bases between them. From germline, CDR1 is SGHTA and CDR2 FQGNSA. CDR3 sequence reads: CASSSVKGDNYGYTF. The DNA of the CDR3 is TGTGCCAGCAGCTCGGTGAAGGGGGATAACTATGGCTACACCTTC.

This clonotype was counted at least ten times. V is TRBV27 and J is TRBJ1-6, with a possible D match to TRBD1 (5 bases). Deletions cut 8 bases from V and 5 bases from J, with 13 bases between. Per germline, CDR1 MNHEY and CDR2 SMNVEV (reference sequence). The CDR3 is made up of 14 amino acids. As DNA, the CDR3 is TGTGCCAGCTCTAGGGGTAATGATAATTCACCCCTCCACTTT. Amino acids: CASSRGNDNSPLHF.

This clonotype was recorded many times. The chain is built from TRBV9 and TRBJ1-6; no clear D. Germline V lookup: CDR1 SGDLS, CDR2 YYNGEE. The CDR3 length is 14 residues. Trimming took off 4 bases at V and 9 bases at J, with 14 bases between the two ends. CDR3 sequence reads: CASSPPGWGSPLHF. CDR3 nucleotide sequence: TGTGCCAGCAGCCCGCCCGGGTGGGGTTCACCCCTCCACTTT.

This clonotype came up many times. This chain uses TRBV14 with TRBJ2-7, with 8 bases identical to TRBD1. CDR1 and CDR2 from the germline V gene are SGHDN and FVKESK. V shed 2 bases, J shed 1 base, and the junction held 19 bases outside the gene matches. The CDR3 totals 20 residues. The CDR3 sequence: CASSQMFRKSGGERSYEQYF. The CDR3 DNA is TGTGCCAGCAGCCAAATGTTCCGTAAGTCAGGGGGCGAGAGGTCCTACGAGCAGTACTTC.

In this sample, this clonotype turned up many times. This chain links TRBV5-1 with TRBJ2-7; 7 nucleotides align to TRBD1. The V gene's germline CDR1 is SGHRS and CDR2 YFSETQ. The CDR3 runs to 15 residues. The J segment lost 5 bases and the V segment lost 0 bases, leaving 8 bases of the junction unmatched. DNA of the CDR3: TGCGCCAGCAGCTTGGGAGTGACAGGGTTACACGAGCAGTACTTC. This sequence encodes CASSLGVTGLHEQYF.

This clonotype was detected a few times. A much larger clone differs from this one at a single base, so this may be a read error. The conserved closing phenylalanine or tryptophan is absent in this CDR3, likely reflecting a read error. The J gene is TRBJ2-7, the V gene TRBV2; maybe TRBD1 (5 bases). Trimming pared 7 bases from V and 10 bases from J, leaving 14 bases between. CDR1 and CDR2 from the germline V gene are SNHLY and FYNNEI. The CDR3 totals 11 residues. The CDR3 here is CASTPSQGQYL. The CDR3 nucleotides are TGTGCCAGCACCCCGTCCCAGGGCCAGTACCTC.

The gene calls are TRBV12-3 or TRBV12-4 and TRBJ1-2; D is unclear. Trimming removed 7 bases at V and 0 bases at J, with 6 bases between. The CDR3 has 12 amino acids. CDR3 sequence reads: CASKIANYGYTF. The CDR3 DNA follows: TGTGCCAGCAAAATCGCTAACTATGGCTACACCTTC.

This clonotype was counted between two and nine times. One base away lies a much larger clone, so this may be a sequencing read error. V is TRBV24-1 and J is TRBJ2-2, with D unclear. Per the germline V gene, CDR1 is KGHDR and CDR2 is SFDVKD. The CDR3 totals 16 residues. CDR3 sequence (DNA): TGTGCCACCAGTGATTTGGAGAGTGGAAACACCAGGGAGCTGTTTTTT. Translated, it gives CATSDLESGNTRELFF.

This chain joins TRBV6-2 or TRBV6-3 and TRBJ2-4, with TRBD2 matching over 9 bases. The CDR3 contains 19 residues. CDR1 and CDR2 (germline): MNHEY, SVGEGT. The V segment lost 0 bases and the J segment 2 bases; nucleotides outside the gene matches: 11. CDR3 in DNA: TGTGCCAGCAGTTACTCGAGTAGACTAGCGGACCTTACCAAAAACATTCAGTACTTC. Translating it yields CASSYSSRLADLTKNIQYF.

This clonotype was seen ten or more times. This chain connects TRBV6-1 to TRBJ1-5; D is perhaps TRBD1 (5 bases). This CDR3 has 14 amino acids. Germline V gene sequence: CDR1 MNHNS, CDR2 SASEGT. The V and J ends lost 6 bases and 5 bases respectively, with 14 bases between them. This chain's CDR3 is CASSPSGVDQPQHF. The CDR3 nucleotides read TGTGCCAGCAGCCCCTCGGGGGTGGATCAGCCCCAGCATTTT.

The sample holds many counts of this clonotype. The chain combines TRBV20-1 with TRBJ2-7; the D gene could be TRBD1 or TRBD2 (5 bases each). The V end lost 4 bases, the J end lost 4 bases, and 20 bases lay between the germline ends. This CDR3 is 15 amino acids long. Germline values: CDR1 DFQATT, CDR2 SNEGSKA (reference sequence). In nucleotides, the CDR3 is TGCAGTGCTAACAACCGGGACGCAAGTCGTTACGAGCAGTACTTC. As protein: CSANNRDASRYEQYF.

This clonotype was counted ten times or more. The chain employs TRBV13 and TRBJ1-6; tentatively, D is TRBD1 (6 bases). This CDR3 is built from 15 residues. The germline V and J ends were trimmed by 5 bases and 8 bases, with 16 bases remaining between them. The germline V gene encodes CDR1 PRHDT and CDR2 FYEKMQ (reference sequence). The CDR3 DNA reads TGTGCCAGCAGCACTTACAGGGTCTCCGATTCACCCCTCCACTTT. The encoded protein is CASSTYRVSDSPLHF.

This clonotype was counted at least ten times. The chain joins TRBV12-3 or TRBV12-4 to TRBJ1-5; D ambiguous. The V gene lost 3 bases and the J gene lost 4 bases, with 10 bases spanning the gap. This CDR3 contains 14 residues. CDR3 loop: CASSLTGQNQPQHF. The CDR3 region has the DNA TGTGCCAGCAGTTTGACCGGGCAGAATCAGCCCCAGCATTTT.

This clonotype showed up many times. J is TRBJ1-2 and V is TRBV7-2; a weak D match, TRBD1 (6 bases). CDR3 length: 14 amino acids. The V end lost 11 bases, the J end lost 8 bases, and 24 bases lay between the germline ends. In germline, CDR1 is SGHTA, CDR2 FQGNSA. This CDR3 reads CASSLAGGLYGYTF. The CDR3 DNA follows: TGTGCCTCCAGCTTAGCGGGGGGGCTGTACGGCTACACCTTC.

At least ten counts were recorded for this clonotype. The V call is TRBV7-8, the J call TRBJ1-2, with no clear D. V was shortened by 5 bases and J by 3 bases, with 4 bases between the two germline ends. In germline, CDR1 is SGHVS, CDR2 FQNEAQ. This CDR3 contains 11 residues. CDR3: CASSPHYGYTF. In DNA form, the CDR3 reads TGTGCCAGCAGCCCCCACTATGGCTACACCTTC. Drawing the rest from reference TRBV7-8 and TRBJ1-2, the complete variable domain is GAGVSQSPRYKVAKRGQDVALRCDPISGHVSLFWYQQALGQGPEFLTYFQNEAQLDKSGLPSDRFFAERPEGSVSTLKIQRTQQEDSAVYLCASSPHYGYTFGSGTRLTVV.

In this sample, this clonotype turned up many times. The chain links TRBV11-2 to TRBJ2-2; 7 bases map to TRBD1. Trimming cost V 4 bases and J 0 bases; bases outside gene matches: 5. The CDR3 has 16 amino acids. CDR1 and CDR2 (germline): SGHAT, FQNNGV. The CDR3 DNA sequence: TGTGCCAGCAGCTCGGGACAGCATGCGAACACCGGGGAGCTGTTTTTT. It yields the protein CASSSGQHANTGELFF.

Only a few counts were recorded for this clonotype. The CDR3 sequence is CSVERGAQETQYF. CDR3 DNA sequence: TGCAGCGTCGAAAGGGGGGCCCAAGAGACCCAGTACTTC. The V gene is TRBV29-1, the J gene TRBJ2-5; tentatively, D is TRBD1 or TRBD2 (6 bases each). This CDR3 region has 13 residues. Germline V lookup: CDR1 SQVTM, CDR2 ANQGSEA. The germline V and J ends were trimmed by 6 bases and 1 base, with 12 bases remaining between them.

This clonotype was found many times. This CDR3 is CASSLGDRGFVNIQYF. The CDR3 coding sequence is TGTGCCAGCAGCTTAGGGGACAGGGGGTTCGTAAACATTCAGTACTTC. The J gene is TRBJ2-4, the V gene TRBV11-2, with TRBD1 matching over 11 bases. The CDR3 runs 16 residues. CDR1 SGHAT and CDR2 FQNNGV come from the germline V gene. The ends lost 1 base at V and 6 bases at J; junction bases unmatched: 5.